The rows below give T cell receptor beta chains drawn from one sample of a study of T-cell reconstitution after alpha-beta-depleted transplantation in children. TCRdb fed the PCR reads into MiXCR, producing one record per CDR3 protein. The sample holds around 700,000 distinct CDR3 sequences; around 13% are singletons and the top ten take roughly 0.84%. The source material was PBMCs, sampled before TCRalphabeta/CD19-depleted stem cell transplant. These receptors were taken from a girl aged 2 to 10 with congenital amegakaryocytic thrombocytopenia, due to receive a stem cell transplant. Both conserved end residues are part of each CDR3. The D gene is left open where the match is weak. The size of a clone is reported for some rows only, either as once, few or many, or as a class for expanded clones.

v_call: TRBV7-9; j_call: TRBJ2-5; clone_size: many; d_call: -; cdr3_nt: TGTGCCAGCAGCGAGGCGGGCTCAGAGACCCAGTACTTC; cdr3_aa: CASSEAGSETQYF
v_call: TRBV30; j_call: TRBJ2-2; clone_size: -; d_call: -; cdr3_nt: TGTGCCTGGGGGCCGAGCGTTGACACCGGGGAGCTGTTTTTT; cdr3_aa: CAWGPSVDTGELFF
v_call: TRBV20-1; j_call: TRBJ2-3; clone_size: many; d_call: -; cdr3_nt: TGCAGTGCTATAAGGCTTCGCACAGATACGCAGTATTTT; cdr3_aa: CSAIRLRTDTQYF
v_call: TRBV5-6; j_call: TRBJ2-2; clone_size: -; d_call: -; cdr3_nt: TGTGCCAGCAGCTCCAGACGAACACGCACCGGGGAGCTGTTTTTT; cdr3_aa: CASSSRRTRTGELFF
v_call: TRBV4-1; j_call: TRBJ2-3; clone_size: many; d_call: -; cdr3_nt: TGCGCCAGCAGCCAGATCTGGGACCCTTTCACAGATACGCAGTATTTT; cdr3_aa: CASSQIWDPFTDTQYF
v_call: TRBV9; j_call: TRBJ2-3; clone_size: many; d_call: TRBD2; cdr3_nt: TGTGCCAGCAGCGTAGATAGCGGGAGTTATACGCAGTATTTT; cdr3_aa: CASSVDSGSYTQYF
v_call: TRBV20-1; j_call: TRBJ2-5; clone_size: many; d_call: -; cdr3_nt: TGCAGTGCTAGAGCCAGACAAGAGACCCAGTACTTC; cdr3_aa: CSARARQETQYF
v_call: TRBV11-2; j_call: TRBJ2-7; clone_size: -; d_call: TRBD1; cdr3_nt: TGTGCCAGCAGTTCCATTTCGACAGGGAGCTCCTACGAGCAGTACTTC; cdr3_aa: CASSSISTGSSYEQYF
v_call: TRBV5-1; j_call: TRBJ2-1; clone_size: many; d_call: TRBD2; cdr3_nt: TGCGCCAGCATGGGGACTAGCGGGAGAGATGGCGATGAGCAGTTCTTC; cdr3_aa: CASMGTSGRDGDEQFF
v_call: TRBV5-1; j_call: TRBJ2-3; clone_size: many; d_call: -; cdr3_nt: TGCGCCAGCAGCAAGGACGCCATGTCTAGCACAGATACGCAGTATTTT; cdr3_aa: CASSKDAMSSTDTQYF
v_call: TRBV7-9; j_call: TRBJ2-1; clone_size: -; d_call: TRBD2; cdr3_nt: TGTGCCAGCAGCGCAACGGGAGGGCACGTTGAAGAGCAGTTCTTC; cdr3_aa: CASSATGGHVEEQFF
v_call: TRBV7-2; j_call: TRBJ1-2; clone_size: -; d_call: TRBD1; cdr3_nt: TGTGCCAGCAGCTTAGGGACAGGCCTATACTATGGCTACACCTTC; cdr3_aa: CASSLGTGLYYGYTF
v_call: TRBV29-1; j_call: TRBJ2-1; clone_size: many; d_call: -; cdr3_nt: TGCAGCTACCGGGACGGCGATGGCAATGAGCAGTTCTTC; cdr3_aa: CSYRDGDGNEQFF
v_call: TRBV29-1; j_call: TRBJ2-3; clone_size: -; d_call: TRBD2; cdr3_nt: TGCAGCGTTGTACTAGCGGGAGTGCCAGATACGCAGTATTTT; cdr3_aa: CSVVLAGVPDTQYF
v_call: TRBV25-1; j_call: TRBJ1-3; clone_size: many; d_call: -; cdr3_nt: TGTGCCAGCAGTTTCTCTGGAAACACCATATATTTT; cdr3_aa: CASSFSGNTIYF
v_call: TRBV5-1; j_call: TRBJ2-5; clone_size: many; d_call: -; cdr3_nt: TGCGCCAGCAGCTTGGCCTTATCTGTTTCCCTGATAGAGACCCAGTACTTC; cdr3_aa: CASSLALSVSLIETQYF
v_call: TRBV7-9; j_call: TRBJ1-1; clone_size: -; d_call: -; cdr3_nt: TGTGCCAGCAGCCTCGAGGACAGAGAAGCTTTCTTT; cdr3_aa: CASSLEDREAFF
v_call: TRBV20-1; j_call: TRBJ2-1; clone_size: few; d_call: TRBD2; cdr3_nt: TGCAGTGCTAGAGCCGGGGGACTAGCGGGACGGAGCTCCTACAATGAGCAGTTCTTC; cdr3_aa: CSARAGGLAGRSSYNEQFF
v_call: TRBV29-1; j_call: TRBJ2-4; clone_size: many; d_call: TRBD1; cdr3_nt: TGCAGCGTGAAACCGGGACAGGGTATTCAGTACTTC; cdr3_aa: CSVKPGQGIQYF
v_call: TRBV25-1; j_call: TRBJ2-3; clone_size: few; d_call: TRBD2; cdr3_nt: TGTGCCAGCAGTGAACCCCCGGGAGGGAGGTTGGATACGCAGTATTTT; cdr3_aa: CASSEPPGGRLDTQYF
v_call: TRBV29-1; j_call: TRBJ2-1; clone_size: few; d_call: TRBD2; cdr3_nt: TGCAGCGTTGAAAGTTTAAGCGGGAGAGAGAGCTCCTACAATGAGCAGTTCTTC; cdr3_aa: CSVESLSGRESSYNEQFF
v_call: TRBV11-2; j_call: TRBJ2-5; clone_size: -; d_call: -; cdr3_nt: TGTGCCAGCAGCGGCAGGTTCAAGACCCAGTACTTC; cdr3_aa: CASSGRFKTQYF
v_call: TRBV16; j_call: TRBJ2-1; clone_size: -; d_call: -; cdr3_nt: TGTGCCAGCAGCCTCGTTGACAGGGAGCAGTTCTTC; cdr3_aa: CASSLVDREQFF
v_call: TRBV3-1; j_call: TRBJ2-7; clone_size: few; d_call: -; cdr3_nt: TGTGCCAGCAGCCAAGCCTCGGGCAGCTACTACGAGCAGTACTTC; cdr3_aa: CASSQASGSYYEQYF
v_call: TRBV5-1; j_call: TRBJ2-3; clone_size: -; d_call: -; cdr3_nt: TGCGCCAGCAGCTTGGTGGCAGGACAGGATACGCAGTATTTT; cdr3_aa: CASSLVAGQDTQYF
v_call: TRBV5-1; j_call: TRBJ1-6; clone_size: few; d_call: -; cdr3_nt: TGCGCCAGCAGCACAAATTCACCCCTCCACTTT; cdr3_aa: CASSTNSPLHF